This TCR beta chain originates from a study of T cell clonality in common variable immunodeficiency. The study's findings and limits: Common variable immunodeficiency TCR beta sequences reportedly had fewer deletions and N-nucleotide insertions.

This clone has at least ten counts. Its antigen is still unknown. The read finishes 3 residues shy of the CDR3 end, and the germline J gene is used to complete it. Only in-frame clones appear in the TCRdb table, and some are missing; sequencing was by immunoSEQ multiplex PCR. Listed for the sample are about 64,000 clones, none seen a single time. CDR1 GTSNPN and CDR2 SVGIG come from the germline V gene (reference sequence). The CDR3 extends over 16 amino acids. Trimming removed 3 bases at V and 2 bases at J, with 20 bases between. What was sequenced was peripheral blood mononuclear cells. The TCR sequence derives from a person aged 18 to 75 in good health. V is TRBV30 and J is TRBJ2-7, with D unresolved. The CDR3: CAWSHTVTLGTYEQYF. CDR3 bases read: TGTGCCTGGAGCCACACCGTGACTCTCGGAACCTACGAG.